These 2 T cell receptor beta chains share one sample of origin, sequenced in a study of blood T cell repertoires in COVID-19. Repertoires were generated with immunoSEQ multiplex PCR, while TCRdb's copy carries only in-frame clones and drops some. The top ten hold roughly 5.3% of the sample, which has about 42,000 clones, around four fifths seen once. Sequences were obtained from peripheral blood. The receptors derive from a man in his fifties with active COVID-19.

The rearrangement joins TRBV7-9 to TRBJ2-3; no clear D gene. V gave up 3 bases and J gave up 0 bases, with 10 bases separating them. This CDR3 comprises 15 residues. Germline values: CDR1 SEHNR, CDR2 FQNEAQ (reference sequence). CDR3 nucleotides: TGTGCCAGCAGCTTCTTGGGCCCTAGCACAGATACGCAGTATTTT. Translating gives CASSFLGPSTDTQYF.

This clone rates as medium-sized. The DNA for the CDR3 is TGTGCCAGCAGTCCGGGACAGGGGCTAGGTCCCCAGTACTTC. As protein: CASSPGQGLGPQYF. V and J are TRBV27 and TRBJ2-5; 10 nucleotides match TRBD1. Germline CDR1 MNHEY, CDR2 SMNVEV (reference sequence). Unmatched junction bases numbered 9, after V lost 5 bases and J lost 9 bases. This CDR3 spans 14 amino acids.